One sample yielded the 30 T cell receptor beta chains listed below, sequenced in a study of blood T cell repertoires in COVID-19. The repertoire was sequenced with immunoSEQ multiplex PCR; TCRdb's copy has only in-frame clones and lacks some. The profile shows roughly 130,000 clones, over 80% of them singletons. The sequenced sample consisted of peripheral blood. Receptor source: a young man with COVID-19, enrolled during active disease.

The genes are TRBV19 and TRBJ1-5; maybe TRBD1 (6 bases). This CDR3 spans 13 amino acids. V lost 9 bases to trimming and J lost 1 base, with 10 bases between them. Germline loops: CDR1 LNHDA, CDR2 SQIVND (reference sequence). CDR3 sequence reads: CASSGQSNQPQHF. In nucleotides, the CDR3 is TGTGCCAGCAGTGGACAGAGCAATCAGCCCCAGCATTTT. Using reference TRBV19 and TRBJ1-5 for the parts outside the CDR3, the full variable domain is DGGITQSPKYLFRKEGQNVTLSCEQNLNHDAMYWYRQDPGQGLRLIYYSQIVNDFQKGDIAEGYSVSREKKESFPLTVTSAQKNPTAFYLCASSGQSNQPQHFGDGTRLSIL.

The chain carries TRBV19 and TRBJ1-5, with D tentatively TRBD1 (5 bases). Trimming stripped 5 bases from V and 7 bases from J, with 15 bases between. The CDR3 spans 14 residues. From germline, CDR1 is LNHDA and CDR2 SQIVND (reference sequence). The CDR3 DNA reads as TGTGCCAGTAGTGGGCAGGGTCGGATCCAGCCCCAGCATTTT. The encoded protein is CASSGQGRIQPQHF.

The V and J genes are TRBV2 and TRBJ1-1; a weak D match, TRBD1 (6 bases). V lost 7 bases and J 1 base, leaving 10 bases between the germline ends. This CDR3 has 13 residues. Germline V gene lookup returns CDR1 SNHLY and CDR2 FYNNEI. In nucleotides, the CDR3 is TGTGCCAGCACGAAGGGGGAGAACACTGAAGCTTTCTTT. Protein sequence: CASTKGENTEAFF.

The chain employs TRBV24-1 and TRBJ1-4; TRBD1 might be the D (6 bases). The CDR3 extends over 14 amino acids. Germline V CDR1 and CDR2: KGHDR, SFDVKD. The ends were cut back, 6 bases at V and 4 bases at J, with 11 bases in the middle. In DNA, the CDR3 is TGTGCCACCAGTACCGGACAGAGTAATGAAAAACTGTTTTTT. Its translation: CATSTGQSNEKLFF.

The chain carries TRBV14 and TRBJ2-3; 8 nucleotides align to TRBD1. CDR1 is SGHDN, CDR2 FVKESK, per germline. There are 15 residues in the CDR3. V dropped 6 bases and J dropped 3; count of bases not matched to a gene: 8. The chain's CDR3 is CASSPTQGATDTQYF. In nucleotides, the CDR3 is TGTGCCAGCAGTCCAACCCAGGGGGCGACAGATACGCAGTATTTT.

The V call is TRBV5-4, the J call TRBJ2-3; 8 bases agree with TRBD1. V gave up 3 bases and J gave up 0 bases; unmatched junction bases: 3. Per the germline V gene, CDR1 is SGHNT and CDR2 is YYREEE (reference sequence). The CDR3 is 15 amino acids. In DNA, the CDR3 is TGTGCCAGCAGCTCCGACAGGGGTAGCACAGATACGCAGTATTTT. Amino acid sequence: CASSSDRGSTDTQYF.

J is TRBJ2-4 and V is TRBV19; the match to TRBD1 covers 8 bases. J lost 3 bases, V lost 5 bases, and 3 bases had no gene match. The germline V gene has CDR1 LNHDA and CDR2 SQIVND (reference sequence). The CDR3 covers 14 residues. In nucleotides, the CDR3 is TGTGCCAGTAGTTCCGGACAGGGCAAAAACATTCAGTACTTC. This translates into CASSSGQGKNIQYF.

The gene calls are TRBV6-5 and TRBJ1-5; TRBD1 agrees at 9 bases. The germline V gene has CDR1 MNHEY and CDR2 SVGAGI. The CDR3 consists of 13 residues. V lost 6 bases to trimming and J lost 6 bases; unmatched junction nucleotides: 3. CDR3 bases: TGTGCCAGCAGCTGGACAGGGGCTCAGCCCCAGCATTTT. This sequence encodes CASSWTGAQPQHF.

This clone came up a few times. This chain uses TRBV19 with TRBJ1-1; 7 bases are shared with TRBD1. V shed 3 bases and J 0 bases; nucleotides not matched to a gene: 7. The CDR3 contains 16 residues. Germline V gene lookup returns CDR1 LNHDA and CDR2 SQIVND (reference sequence). CDR3 sequence: CASSIIRDSMNTEAFF. The CDR3 bases are TGTGCCAGTAGTATTATTAGGGACAGTATGAACACTGAAGCTTTCTTT.

This rearrangement joins TRBV7-9 to TRBJ2-7; 7 bases line up with TRBD2. The CDR3 has 15 amino acids. Germline CDR1 and CDR2: SEHNR and FQNEAQ (reference sequence). The trim removed 3 bases at V and 5 bases at J, leaving 10 bases unmatched. CDR3 in DNA: TGTGCCAGCAGCTTGACACAGAGCGGGGTGGACGAGCAGTACTTC. It specifies CASSLTQSGVDEQYF.

The chain carries TRBV10-3 and TRBJ2-5; TRBD1 matches at 11 bases. The J segment lost 6 bases and the V segment lost 4 bases, leaving 4 bases of the junction unmatched. The V gene's germline CDR1 is ENHRY and CDR2 SYGVKD. This CDR3 is 14 amino acids long. Here the CDR3 reads CAISGTGGEKTQYF. In DNA form, the CDR3 reads TGTGCCATCAGTGGGACAGGGGGCGAGAAGACCCAGTACTTC.

The chain couples TRBV2 to TRBJ1-1; the match to TRBD1 covers 9 bases. Per germline, CDR1 SNHLY and CDR2 FYNNEI. J was trimmed by 1 base and V by 8 bases; bases with no gene match: 2. The CDR3 runs 13 residues. CDR3 sequence (DNA): TGTGCCAGCGCGGGACAGGGGAACACTGAAGCTTTCTTT. Translation gives CASAGQGNTEAFF.

J is TRBJ1-1 and V is TRBV4-3; TRBD1 matches 10 bases. V was clipped by 4 bases and J by 5 bases; unmatched bases: 4. Germline CDR1 LGHNA, CDR2 YSLEER. This CDR3 contains 14 residues. The chain's CDR3 is CASSRRQGATEAFF. The CDR3 DNA is TGCGCCAGCAGCCGGAGACAGGGGGCGACTGAAGCTTTCTTT.

The rearrangement joins TRBV5-1 to TRBJ1-3; the match to TRBD1 covers 7 bases. The CDR3 has 15 amino acids. The junction had 3 bases not matched to a gene; V was cut back by 3 bases and J by 0 bases. Germline loops: CDR1 SGHRS, CDR2 YFSETQ. The CDR3: CASSWDSSSGNTIYF. The CDR3 DNA sequence: TGCGCCAGCAGCTGGGACAGCAGCTCTGGAAACACCATATATTTT.

V is TRBV19 and J is TRBJ2-5; 7 bases are a match to TRBD2. V was clipped by 3 bases and J by 5 bases; unmatched bases: 18. This CDR3 contains 18 residues. Germline V gene sequence: CDR1 LNHDA, CDR2 SQIVND (reference sequence). In nucleotides, the CDR3 is TGTGCCAGTAGTATCCTAAGCGGGACCAGAGGGGAAGGGGAGACCCAGTACTTC. This gives the protein CASSILSGTRGEGETQYF.

The genes are TRBV7-2 and TRBJ1-5; D possibly corresponds to TRBD1 (5 bases). Germline V CDR1 and CDR2: SGHTA, FQGNSA. Trimming shortened V by 5 bases and J by 7 bases, and 12 bases separated the two germline ends. This CDR3 contains 13 residues. Here the CDR3 reads CASSLGGEQPQHF. The CDR3 nucleotides are TGTGCCAGCAGCCTCGGGGGGGAACAGCCCCAGCATTTT. Supplemented by reference TRBV7-2 and TRBJ1-5, the full variable domain reads GAGVSQSPSNKVTEKGKDVELRCDPISGHTALYWYRQSLGQGLEFLIYFQGNSAPDKSGLPSDRFSAERTGGSVSTLTIQRTQQEDSAVYLCASSLGGEQPQHFGDGTRLSIL.

The rearrangement uses TRBV6-5 and TRBJ2-2; TRBD2 matches at 9 bases. Germline CDR1 is MNHEY and CDR2 is SVGAGI. The CDR3 extends over 16 amino acids. V gave up 0 bases and J gave up 3 bases; unmatched junction bases: 2. CDR3 amino acids: CASSYSIAGDTGELFF. DNA for the CDR3: TGTGCCAGCAGTTACTCGATAGCGGGAGACACCGGGGAGCTGTTTTTT.

The chain combines TRBV19 with TRBJ2-7, with 15 bases aligning to TRBD2. The ends lost 5 bases at V and 2 bases at J; junction bases unmatched: 7. CDR1 LNHDA and CDR2 SQIVND come from the germline V gene (reference sequence). The CDR3 runs 17 residues. The CDR3 coding sequence is TGTGCCAGTAGTCCTGGGACTAGCGGGAGGAGGACCTACGAGCAGTACTTC. Residues: CASSPGTSGRRTYEQYF.

The genes are TRBV19 and TRBJ1-4; 9 bases are a match to TRBD1. The junction had 8 bases not matched to a gene; V was cut back by 5 bases and J by 7 bases. Per the germline V gene, CDR1 is LNHDA and CDR2 is SQIVND (reference sequence). The CDR3 has 15 residues. The CDR3 region has the DNA TGTGCCAGTAGTTACACAGGGGGCGTCGGTGAAAAACTGTTTTTT. Its translation is CASSYTGGVGEKLFF.

The rearrangement uses TRBV7-8 and TRBJ2-1; 7 nucleotides agree with TRBD1. V lost 4 bases to trimming and J lost 6 bases; unmatched junction nucleotides: 12. The germline V gene encodes CDR1 SGHVS and CDR2 FQNEAQ. The CDR3 length is 16 residues. CDR3 in amino acids: CASSSLQGSLANEQFF. The CDR3 DNA is TGTGCCAGCAGCTCTTTACAGGGGTCTTTAGCCAATGAGCAGTTCTTC.

V and J are TRBV6-6 and TRBJ2-7, with 10 bases lining up with TRBD2. This CDR3 is 13 amino acids long. CDR1 and CDR2 (germline): MNHNY, SVGAGI (reference sequence). The CDR3 loop reads CATWTSGSYEQYF. In DNA, the CDR3 is TGTGCGACCTGGACTAGCGGTTCCTACGAGCAGTACTTC.

This clone was recorded only once. The gene calls are TRBV4-3 and TRBJ1-3; TRBD1 matches at 10 bases. J lost 3 bases, V lost 1 base, and 9 bases had no gene match. Germline CDR1 LGHNA, CDR2 YSLEER. The CDR3 runs 18 residues. The CDR3: CASSQAILRTGGGNTIYF. In DNA, the CDR3 is TGCGCCAGCAGCCAAGCTATACTACGGACAGGGGGTGGAAACACCATATATTTT.

J is TRBJ2-2 and V is TRBV30; D possibly corresponds to TRBD2 (6 bases). CDR3 length: 16 amino acids. Germline CDR1 and CDR2: GTSNPN and SVGIG (reference sequence). V lost 3 bases to trimming and J lost 2 bases, with 16 bases between them. CDR3 sequence (DNA): TGTGCCTGGAGCCGAGGTGGGGGGAGTAACACCGGGGAGCTGTTTTTT. Its protein is CAWSRGGGSNTGELFF.

The chain employs TRBV25-1 and TRBJ2-7, with no clear D. Between the trimmed V and J ends, which lost 3 bases and 3 bases, there was a span of 6 bases. This CDR3 region has 12 residues. Germline CDR1 and CDR2: MGHDK and SYGVNS. The CDR3 DNA is TGTGCCAGCAGTGATTACAGCTACGAGCAGTACTTC. Translation gives CASSDYSYEQYF.

A few counts support this clone. The chain links TRBV3-1 (or the pseudogene TRBV3-2) to TRBJ2-5; possibly TRBD1 for D (5 bases). The V gene lost 1 base and the J gene lost 2 bases, with 8 bases spanning the gap. Per the germline V gene, CDR1 is LGHDT and CDR2 is YNNKEL (reference sequence). The CDR3 contains 14 residues. The CDR3 region has the DNA TGTGCCAGCAGCCAAGGGGCAGGGCAAGAGACCCAGTACTTC. Translation gives CASSQGAGQETQYF.

The chain couples TRBV14 to TRBJ1-6; D ambiguous. This CDR3 has 14 residues. Germline-derived CDR1 and CDR2 are SGHDN and FVKESK. The ends were cut back, 4 bases at V and 1 base at J, with 5 bases in the middle. The CDR3, as DNA: TGTGCCAGCAGCCCCAGATCCTATAATTCACCCCTCCACTTT. It yields the protein CASSPRSYNSPLHF.

The J gene is TRBJ1-2, the V gene TRBV30; TRBD1 might be the D (6 bases). The CDR3 sequence is 12 residues long. V lost 8 bases and J lost 7, with 17 bases in between. Germline V gene data show CDR1 as GTSNPN and CDR2 as SVGIG (reference sequence). DNA for the CDR3: TGTGCCCCCCCAGAGGGGGTGGGTGGCTACACCTTC. Translation gives CAPPEGVGGYTF.

V usage is TRBV27 and J usage is TRBJ1-6; 12 bases agree with TRBD1. Germline loops: CDR1 MNHEY, CDR2 SMNVEV (reference sequence). The CDR3 extends over 17 amino acids. Trimming cost V 5 bases and J 7 bases; bases outside gene matches: 9. CDR3 loop: CASSAPGTGGANSPLHF. CDR3 bases: TGTGCCAGCAGTGCACCCGGGACAGGGGGCGCGAATTCACCCCTCCACTTT.

V is TRBV7-2 and J is TRBJ2-4; 9 bases are shared with TRBD1. The CDR3 spans 18 residues. The junction had 9 bases not matched to a gene; V was cut back by 2 bases and J by 1 base. The V gene's germline CDR1 is SGHTA and CDR2 FQGNSA. CDR3 sequence (DNA): TGTGCCAGCAGCTTACGGGACAGGGAATCGGTGGCCAAAAACATTCAGTACTTC. Translation gives CASSLRDRESVAKNIQYF.

The chain employs TRBV19 and TRBJ2-2; 12 nucleotides line up with TRBD1. This CDR3 comprises 16 residues. Germline V lookup: CDR1 LNHDA, CDR2 SQIVND (reference sequence). The V and J ends lost 9 bases and 4 bases, in that order; junction bases with no gene match: 9. The CDR3 DNA reads as TGTGCCAGCGACCTGTCGGGACAGGGGGCCACCGGGGAGCTGTTTTTT. Translating it yields CASDLSGQGATGELFF.